Presented here are 21 T cell receptor beta chains from one specimen sequenced in a study of shared clonotypes between healthy human individuals. Clones were read by immunoSEQ multiplex PCR, and TCRdb kept only the in-frame ones, dropping some. Of about 580,000 clones listed, roughly 98% are singletons. The naive CD8 population came from CD45RO-negative cells selected for CCR7, without terminally differentiated effector memory CD45RA+ cells. The specimen was naive CD8+ T cells sorted from blood. All receptors come from a young man in good health.

This chain connects TRBV27 to TRBJ1-4, with no clear D. V was trimmed by 8 bases and J by 4 bases, leaving 17 bases between them. This CDR3 has 15 amino acids. CDR1 is MNHEY and CDR2 is SMNVEV in the germline V gene (reference sequence). CDR3 region: CASQYRYSNNEKLFF. In nucleotides, the CDR3 is TGTGCCAGCCAATATCGTTACAGCAATAATGAAAAACTGTTTTTT.

This clone was detected a few times. The chain recombines TRBV7-9 with TRBJ1-1, with a weak D call TRBD1 (5 bases). V lost 4 bases to trimming and J lost 5 bases, with 14 bases between them. The CDR3 is 14 residues long. The germline V gene has CDR1 SEHNR and CDR2 FQNEAQ (reference sequence). CDR3 protein: CASSSGQGMTEAFF. The DNA of the CDR3 is TGTGCCAGCAGCTCCGGACAAGGGATGACTGAAGCTTTCTTT.

This chain joins TRBV19 and TRBJ1-1, with D possibly matching TRBD1 (6 bases). V gave up 7 bases and J gave up 5 bases, with 17 bases separating them. The length of the CDR3 is 14 residues. Germline V gene sequence: CDR1 LNHDA, CDR2 SQIVND (reference sequence). The CDR3 DNA sequence: TGTGCCAGTACCCTGGGGGGGGGCCGGACTGAAGCTTTCTTT. Its translation is CASTLGGGRTEAFF.

This chain links TRBV9 with TRBJ2-1; D is tentatively TRBD1 or TRBD2 (5 bases each). Germline lookup yields CDR1 SGDLS and CDR2 YYNGEE. The length of the CDR3 is 13 residues. Trimming left V 2 bases short and J 9 bases short, with 12 bases between. The CDR3 DNA reads as TGTGCCAGCAGCGTCGGGAAAGGGGCTGAGCAGTTCTTC. Protein product: CASSVGKGAEQFF.

V usage is TRBV4-2 and J usage is TRBJ1-1; D is perhaps TRBD1 (5 bases). CDR3 length: 13 amino acids. Germline CDR1 reads LGHNA; CDR2 reads YNFKEQ. V lost 4 bases to trimming and J lost 4 bases, with 10 bases between them. In nucleotides, the CDR3 is TGTGCCAGCAGCCTGGGGGGGTCCACTGAAGCTTTCTTT. Its protein product is CASSLGGSTEAFF.

The chain uses TRBV2 and TRBJ2-7; 7 bases line up with TRBD1. Trimming at V came to 2 bases and at J to 1 base, leaving 5 bases not matched to a gene. The length of the CDR3 is 15 residues. Germline V gene sequence: CDR1 SNHLY, CDR2 FYNNEI. CDR3 coding DNA: TGTGCCAGCAGTGAATTGACAGGGAATTCCTACGAGCAGTACTTC. Its translation is CASSELTGNSYEQYF.

V usage is TRBV12-2 and J usage is TRBJ2-7; TRBD1, the table's D call, was not compared with the DNA. TRBV12-2 is tagged as a pseudogene. This CDR3 is built from 12 residues. Written as DNA, the CDR3 is TGTGCAAGTCCCTTAGCTGGCCACGAGCAGTACTTC. It specifies CASPLAGHEQYF.

V is TRBV9 and J is TRBJ2-2; 9 bases line up with TRBD1. The germline CDR1 and CDR2 sequences are SGDLS and YYNGEE. The CDR3 extends over 15 amino acids. V gave up 2 bases and J gave up 7 bases; unmatched junction bases: 6. In DNA form, the CDR3 reads TGTGCCAGCAGCGTGTGGGGACAGGGAGGCGGGGAGCTGTTTTTT. Protein: CASSVWGQGGGELFF.

This chain joins TRBV27 and TRBJ2-5; maybe TRBD2 (6 bases). Germline V gene sequence: CDR1 MNHEY, CDR2 SMNVEV (reference sequence). This CDR3 spans 16 amino acids. V was shortened by 5 bases and J by 5 bases, with 21 bases between the two germline ends. This chain's CDR3 is CASSPYSGKTGETQYF. For the CDR3, the DNA is TGTGCCAGCAGTCCCTATAGCGGCAAAACGGGGGAGACCCAGTACTTC.

The chain uses TRBV23-1 and TRBJ2-3; D may be TRBD1 (7 bases). TRBV23-1 is marked as an open reading frame, function uncertain. This CDR3 has 18 amino acids. V was shortened by 3 bases and J by 8 bases, with 27 bases between the two germline ends. CDR3 coding DNA: TGCGCCAGCAGTCATCCGGGCGGGACCGGGACAGTATTCGGTACGCAGTATTTT. Residues: CASSHPGGTGTVFGTQYF.

This chain uses TRBV14 with TRBJ2-2; tentatively, D is TRBD1 (6 bases). CDR1 and CDR2 (germline): SGHDN, FVKESK. This CDR3 is built from 18 residues. V was clipped by 1 base and J by 6 bases, with 21 bases between them. CDR3 amino acids: CASSQGRIQQGSAGELFF. In nucleotides, the CDR3 is TGTGCCAGCAGCCAAGGGAGAATTCAACAGGGTTCGGCCGGGGAGCTGTTTTTT.

Only one count was recorded for this clone. The chain is built from TRBV5-5 and TRBJ2-7; D is undetermined. Trimming left V 1 base short and J 0 bases short, with 5 bases between. Germline V CDR1 and CDR2: SGHKS, YYEKEE (reference sequence). The CDR3 covers 13 residues. The CDR3 loop reads CASSLLSSYEQYF. The CDR3, as DNA: TGTGCCAGCAGCTTGTTAAGCTCCTACGAGCAGTACTTC.

The chain joins TRBV11-3 to TRBJ2-1; possible D gene TRBD1, 6 bases. The CDR3 has 16 amino acids. Per the germline V gene, CDR1 is SGHNT and CDR2 is YENEEA. Trimming cost V 0 bases and J 5 bases, with 14 bases left between them. CDR3 protein: CASSLDKGDADNEQFF. CDR3 sequence (DNA): TGTGCCAGCAGCTTAGATAAGGGGGATGCTGACAATGAGCAGTTCTTC.

The chain recombines TRBV5-8 with TRBJ1-1; D not certain. The germline gives CDR1 SGHTS, CDR2 YDEGEE. CDR3 length: 14 amino acids. With 5 bases removed from V and 2 bases from J, the gap between germline ends came to 13 bases. The CDR3 coding sequence is TGTGCCAGCAGAAAGTGGGCAGATAACACTGAAGCTTTCTTT. It translates to CASRKWADNTEAFF.

CDR3 amino acids: CASSVLADEQFF. The CDR3, as DNA: TGTGCCAGCAGCGTACTAGCGGATGAGCAGTTCTTC. The chain is built from TRBV7-6 and TRBJ2-1, with 8 bases lining up with TRBD2. The CDR3 is 12 residues long. J lost 8 bases, V lost 5 bases, and 2 bases had no gene match. Germline V gene lookup returns CDR1 SGHVS and CDR2 FNYEAQ.

This chain joins TRBV7-9 and TRBJ2-7, with TRBD1 matching over 8 bases. V was pared by 2 bases and J by 4 bases, with 10 bases of the junction left unmatched. Germline-derived CDR1 and CDR2 are SEHNR and FQNEAQ (reference sequence). This CDR3 is 16 amino acids long. CDR3 bases: TGTGCCAGCAGCTTAACCGAGATGAGACAGGGGTACGAGCAGTACTTC. Amino acid sequence: CASSLTEMRQGYEQYF.

The chain combines TRBV9 with TRBJ2-2; perhaps TRBD2 as D (5 bases). V was clipped by 4 bases and J by 1 base, with 14 bases between them. CDR1 is SGDLS, CDR2 YYNGEE, per germline. CDR3 length: 16 amino acids. The CDR3 is CASSPSAALNTGELFF. The CDR3 coding sequence is TGTGCCAGCAGCCCCTCAGCGGCACTGAACACCGGGGAGCTGTTTTTT.

The chain recombines TRBV6-1 with TRBJ2-7, with 7 bases lining up with TRBD1. Germline V gene data show CDR1 as MNHNS and CDR2 as SASEGT. J gave up 11 bases and V 4 bases, and 2 bases lay outside the gene matches. There are 10 residues in the CDR3. The DNA of the CDR3 is TGTGCCAGCAGTGGACAGGGAGAGTACTTC. It is translated as CASSGQGEYF.

The chain recombines TRBV7-9 with TRBJ2-1; 8 bases map to TRBD2. Per the germline V gene, CDR1 is SEHNR and CDR2 is FQNEAQ (reference sequence). J was trimmed by 5 bases and V by 3 bases; bases with no gene match: 6. CDR3 length: 15 amino acids. CDR3 amino acids: CASSFLAGRNNEQFF. As DNA, the CDR3 is TGTGCCAGCAGCTTTTTAGCGGGAAGGAACAATGAGCAGTTCTTC.

V usage is TRBV30 and J usage is TRBJ2-7; 7 nucleotides align to TRBD1. The V segment lost 3 bases and the J segment 0 bases; nucleotides outside the gene matches: 8. The CDR3 extends over 15 amino acids. Germline V gene data show CDR1 as GTSNPN and CDR2 as SVGIG (reference sequence). This CDR3 is CAWSATGQSSYEQYF. In nucleotides, the CDR3 is TGTGCCTGGAGCGCGACAGGGCAAAGCTCCTACGAGCAGTACTTC.

The chain carries TRBV27 and TRBJ2-5; 7 bases map to TRBD2. With 5 bases clipped from V and 5 bases from J, the junction kept 11 bases outside the gene matches. Germline V lookup: CDR1 MNHEY, CDR2 SMNVEV (reference sequence). The CDR3 is made up of 15 amino acids. The CDR3 region is CASSGRLAGGETQYF. CDR3 nucleotide sequence: TGTGCCAGCAGTGGAAGACTAGCCGGAGGGGAGACCCAGTACTTC.